This T cell receptor (beta chain) was sequenced for a study of CXCR3-negative and CXCR3-positive naive CD8 T cells. Whole-study findings and limits: Against CXCR3-negative naive cells, CXCR3-positive naive cells showed more hydrophobic TRB CDR3s.

A note on this clonotype: The antigen is not known.

The CDR3 length is 15 residues. Germline V CDR1 and CDR2: SGHTA, FQGNSA. UMI-labeled 5' RACE TRB cDNA libraries were prepared from the cells. TCRdb reanalyzed the 5' RACE reads, giving one entry per CDR3 protein sequence and no DNA. The ten top clones account for around 0.37%, within a sample of about 140,000 distinct CDR3 sequences. The TCR originated in a human donor in good health. Some clones in this sample may be carry-over from other donors' samples. This sequence joins TRBV7-2 and TRBJ2-3. The sequenced sample was naive CXCR3+ CD8+ T cells from blood. As to subset: CD45RO-CCR7+CD27+CD95- naive CD8+ T cells expressing CXCR3 (TNR3+). The CDR3 loop reads CASSSPFWSADTQYF.